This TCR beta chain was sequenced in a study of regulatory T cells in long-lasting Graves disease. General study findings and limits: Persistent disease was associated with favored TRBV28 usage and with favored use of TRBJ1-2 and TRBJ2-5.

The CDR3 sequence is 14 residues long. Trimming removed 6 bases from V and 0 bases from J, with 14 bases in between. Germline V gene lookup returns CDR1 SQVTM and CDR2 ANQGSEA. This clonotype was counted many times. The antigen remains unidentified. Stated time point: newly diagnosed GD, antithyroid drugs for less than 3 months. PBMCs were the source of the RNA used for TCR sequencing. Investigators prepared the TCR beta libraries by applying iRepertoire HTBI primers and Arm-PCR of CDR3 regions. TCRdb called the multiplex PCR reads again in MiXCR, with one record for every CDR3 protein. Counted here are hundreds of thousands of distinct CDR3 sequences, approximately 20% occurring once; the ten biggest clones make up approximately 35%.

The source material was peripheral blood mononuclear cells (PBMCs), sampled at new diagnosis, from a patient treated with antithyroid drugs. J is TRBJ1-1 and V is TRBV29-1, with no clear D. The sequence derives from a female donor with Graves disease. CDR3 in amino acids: CSVDRAGMNTEAFF. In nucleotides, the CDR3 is TGCAGCGTCGACCGAGCTGGCATGAACACTGAAGCTTTCTTT.